These T cell receptor beta chains were read from a single sample in a study of cytomegalovirus exposure and HLA in healthy donors. The assay was immunoSEQ multiplex PCR, and TCRdb's table has in-frame clones only and misses some. In the table there are roughly 130,000 clones, around 83% of which are singletons. The sample comprised PBMCs. The receptors stem from a girl aged 2 to 9 in good health and CMV-seronegative. CDR3s include the opening cysteine and the closing phenylalanine or tryptophan. The order of the fields is V gene, clone size, D gene, J gene, CDR3 DNA, CDR3 protein. D genes are given only for firm matches. Part of the rows lack a size; the others show once, few, many or a class for expanded clones.

TRBV6-6	.	.	TRBJ1-3	TGTGCCAGCAGTTCAGGCCACTCTGGAAACACCATATATTTT	CASSSGHSGNTIYF
TRBV6-5	.	.	TRBJ1-1	TGTGCCAGCAGTTCCACAGGGTACACTGAAGCTTTCTTT	CASSSTGYTEAFF
TRBV6-5	once	TRBD1	TRBJ2-7	TGTGCCAGCAGTTACCGTCGGGACAGATCCTACGAGCAGTACTTC	CASSYRRDRSYEQYF
TRBV18	few	.	TRBJ1-1	TGTGCCAGCTCACCCTACGGGGGATCCGAAGCTTTCTTT	CASSPYGGSEAFF
TRBV7-2	.	.	TRBJ2-7	TGTGCCAGCAGCTTAGGCCACTCTTACTACGAGCAGTACTTC	CASSLGHSYYEQYF
TRBV5-4	.	TRBD2	TRBJ2-3	TGTGCCAGCAGCTTGGACGGGAGGGCCCAAGATACGCAGTATTTT	CASSLDGRAQDTQYF
TRBV2	.	.	TRBJ1-3	TGTGCCAGCAGTGTGTACAGAAACACCATATATTTT	CASSVYRNTIYF
TRBV29-1	.	TRBD1	TRBJ1-2	TGCAGCGTTACCGGGACAGGGGAGGGCTACACCTTC	CSVTGTGEGYTF
TRBV30	.	.	TRBJ2-7	TGTGCCTGGAGTCTGCTTGGGCAGGGAGGCACCTACGAGCAGTACTTC	CAWSLLGQGGTYEQYF
TRBV6-5	.	.	TRBJ2-2	TGTGCCAGCAGTTACCTGACTACCGGGGAGCTGTTTTTT	CASSYLTTGELFF
TRBV7-9	.	TRBD2	TRBJ2-1	TGTGCCAGCAACCTCGTTCGCCTAGCGGGACGACTTGAGCAGTTCTTC	CASNLVRLAGRLEQFF
TRBV5-8	.	.	TRBJ2-4	TGTGCCAGCAGCCCCCCTCCGGGGGGCGTCATTCAGTACTTC	CASSPPPGGVIQYF
TRBV19	.	TRBD1	TRBJ2-7	TGTGCCAGTAGTGCTGGACAGGGAGTAGGATACGAGCAGTACTTC	CASSAGQGVGYEQYF
TRBV7-8	.	TRBD1	TRBJ1-2	TGTGCCAGCAGCACAGACAGGGAGCCCACTAACTATGGCTACACCTTC	CASSTDREPTNYGYTF
TRBV6-6	.	TRBD2	TRBJ2-7	TGTGCCAGCAGTTACTTCTCTAGCGGGGGTTACGAGCAGTACTTC	CASSYFSSGGYEQYF
TRBV6-6	.	TRBD2	TRBJ2-3	TGTGCCAGCAGCCCCCGAACTAGCGGGGGGGCAGATACGCAGTATTTT	CASSPRTSGGADTQYF
TRBV14	.	.	TRBJ1-3	TGTGCCAGCAGCCAGACAGTGTCAACCATATATTTT	CASSQTVSTIYF
TRBV7-3	.	.	TRBJ2-5	TGTGCCAGCAGCTTTGGCAGGGAAGAGACCCAGTACTTC	CASSFGREETQYF
TRBV30	.	.	TRBJ1-5	TGTGCCTGGACCGACGGGGGAGGGGATCATCAGCCCCAGCATTTT	CAWTDGGGDHQPQHF
TRBV6-4	once	.	TRBJ2-7	TGTGCCAGCAATATTTACGAGCAGTACTTC	CASNIYEQYF
TRBV6-7	.	TRBD1	TRBJ2-7	TGTGCCAGCCCGGACAGGCCCTACGAGCAGTACTTC	CASPDRPYEQYF
TRBV27	once	.	TRBJ1-1	TGTGCCAGCGTTCCGATGGTTCGCGACTTCACTGAAGCTTTCTTT	CASVPMVRDFTEAFF
TRBV28	few	.	TRBJ2-7	TGTGCCAGCAGTTCAGGGTTCTCCTTTCCCTCCTACGAGCAGTACTTC	CASSSGFSFPSYEQYF
TRBV14	.	.	TRBJ1-3	TGTGCCAGCAGCCATGACATCGGCAACACCATATATTTT	CASSHDIGNTIYF
TRBV15	.	TRBD2	TRBJ2-1	TGTGCCACCAGCAGAGGGGCTAGCGGGAGCTCCTACAATGAGCAGTTCTTC	CATSRGASGSSYNEQFF
TRBV2	few	.	TRBJ2-1	TGTGCCAGCAGTGATGGTCTCGCGAACAATGAGCAGTTCTTC	CASSDGLANNEQFF
TRBV6-1	.	TRBD1	TRBJ2-5	TGTGCCAGCAGTGTCGACTCCGGGACAGGGGCGCAGATGCAGTACTTC	CASSVDSGTGAQMQYF
TRBV30	.	TRBD1	TRBJ2-5	TGTGCCTGGACTCCGAGGGGGCGAGAGACCCAGTACTTC	CAWTPRGRETQYF
TRBV9	.	TRBD2	TRBJ2-7	TGTGCCAGCAGCGTGTCGGGACTAGCGGGAGGGGAAAGCTCCTACGAGCAGTACTTC	CASSVSGLAGGESSYEQYF
TRBV2	.	.	TRBJ1-4	TGTGCCAGCCTCCGACAGAACGGAGAAAAACTGTTTTTT	CASLRQNGEKLFF
TRBV5-4	.	TRBD1	TRBJ1-2	TGTGCCACCAACCTGAGAGGGGGCGGTGGCTACACCTTC	CATNLRGGGGYTF
TRBV19	few	.	TRBJ2-1	TGTGCCAGTAGTATGGGCCGGGGGCGGGAGTTGGGTGAGCAGTTCTTC	CASSMGRGRELGEQFF
TRBV5-1	.	TRBD1	TRBJ1-3	TGCGCCAGCAGCCTGGGACAGGGATCAAACACCATATATTTT	CASSLGQGSNTIYF
TRBV9	.	.	TRBJ2-3	TGTGCCAGCAGCTCCCGGTCGGCAGATACGCAGTATTTT	CASSSRSADTQYF
TRBV9	.	.	TRBJ1-2	TGTGCCAGCAGCGTAGAGGCGTATGGGAGGCCGCTCTATGGCTACACCTTC	CASSVEAYGRPLYGYTF
TRBV29-1	.	TRBD2	TRBJ2-1	TGCAGCGTTGATCTTCGTGCTAGCGGGCCGTACAATGAGCAGTTCTTC	CSVDLRASGPYNEQFF
TRBV7-9	.	.	TRBJ2-7	TGTGCCAGCAGTGCTACAGGACCCTACGAGCAGTACTTC	CASSATGPYEQYF
TRBV4-1	.	.	TRBJ1-1	TGCGCCAGCAGCCTAACCAGGGACACTGAAGCTTTCTTT	CASSLTRDTEAFF
TRBV2	.	TRBD2	TRBJ2-1	TGTGCCAGCAGTGCCGGGACTAACCAGCAGTTCTTC	CASSAGTNQQFF
TRBV9	once	.	TRBJ1-4	TGTGCCAGCAGCGTAGATGGTACCTTAGATGAAAAACTGTTTTTT	CASSVDGTLDEKLFF
TRBV5-1	.	TRBD1	TRBJ1-1	TGCGCCAGCAGCTTGGACAGGGGGGACAGCACTGAAGCTTTCTTT	CASSLDRGDSTEAFF
TRBV7-6	.	TRBD1	TRBJ2-5	TGTGCCAGCAGCTCGGCTCACAGGGGCGGAGAGACCCAGTACTTC	CASSSAHRGGETQYF
TRBV28	.	.	TRBJ2-7	TGTGCCAGCATGAGGGCTTACGAGCAGTACTTC	CASMRAYEQYF
TRBV4-1	.	TRBD2	TRBJ2-7	TGCGCCAGCAGCCAAGAGGTCGTCGGACGACTAGCGGGAGTGTACGAGCAGTACTTC	CASSQEVVGRLAGVYEQYF
TRBV19	.	.	TRBJ1-5	TGTGCCAGTACCAAGGGGGATGGCGGCAATCAGCCCCAGCATTTT	CASTKGDGGNQPQHF
TRBV5-4	.	.	TRBJ1-2	TGTGCCAGCAGCTTGTCCTACCGGGATGGCTACACCTTC	CASSLSYRDGYTF
TRBV25-1	.	TRBD1	TRBJ1-2	TGTGCCAGCAGTGGGACAGGGGGAGCCGTGGATGGCTACACCTTC	CASSGTGGAVDGYTF
TRBV5-1	.	TRBD2	TRBJ2-7	TGCGCCAGCAGCCCGGAACGTGGACTAGCCCCCGAGCAGTACTTC	CASSPERGLAPEQYF
TRBV25-1	.	.	TRBJ2-3	TGTGCCAGCAGTGATCCCGGACAGCTTAGCACAGATACGCAGTATTTT	CASSDPGQLSTDTQYF
TRBV23-1	.	TRBD2	TRBJ2-7	TGCGCCAGCAGTCATTCCCCGGGAGGGAGCTCCTACGAGCAGTACTTC	CASSHSPGGSSYEQYF
TRBV7-3	few	.	TRBJ1-1	TGTGCCAGCAGCTTATCAGGGGAGAACACTGAAGCTTTCTTT	CASSLSGENTEAFF
TRBV5-1	.	.	TRBJ2-3	TGCGCCAGCAGCTTGCCCCCTATAGATACGCAGTATTTT	CASSLPPIDTQYF
TRBV5-1	.	TRBD1	TRBJ2-2	TGCGCCAGCAGCCGACCGGACAGGGAGAACACCGGGGAGCTGTTTTTT	CASSRPDRENTGELFF
TRBV12-5	.	.	TRBJ2-7	TGTGCTAGCTCGGGCTACGAGCAGTACTTC	CASSGYEQYF
TRBV6-6	.	.	TRBJ2-2	TGTGCCAGCAGTTACTCCCGGGACACCGGGGAGCTGTTTTTT	CASSYSRDTGELFF